The 27 T cell receptor beta chains below all came from one sample that was sequenced in a study of blood T cell repertoires in COVID-19 (dated by TCRdb to 2018 to 2021). Preparation of the library involved the immunoSEQ multiplex PCR assay. TCRdb stores this immuneACCESS table with in-frame sequences only. Part of the clones is absent; in the studies checked, under half of the shortfall reflects unresolved V genes, and no reason is known for the rest. This sample holds about 400,000 clones; roughly 89% were observed only once. The ten largest clonotypes hold 1.5% to 2% of the sample. Sequenced input: PBMCs or T cells enriched from blood (not recorded which). The receptors derive from a woman aged 30 to 39 who had recovered from COVID-19.

As to this clone: The junction and the germline gene differ at one end; a read error may be behind it. The gene calls are TRBV9 and TRBJ1-1, with 7 bases fitting TRBD1. The CDR3 covers 13 residues. Germline CDR1 is SGDLS and CDR2 is YYNGEE. As DNA, the CDR3 is TGTGCCAGCAGCGCTCGTAGAGACAGGGCCCTCGAATTT. Amino acid sequence: CASSARRDRALEF.

This rearrangement joins TRBV9 to TRBJ2-7; 8 bases map to TRBD1. This CDR3 is 16 amino acids long. The J segment lost 10 bases and the V segment lost 0 bases, leaving 15 bases of the junction unmatched. Germline loops: CDR1 SGDLS, CDR2 YYNGEE. CDR3 sequence reads: CASSVDGTGRRWAQYF. The CDR3 DNA is TGTGCCAGCAGCGTAGATGGGACAGGCCGACGTTGGGCCCAGTACTTC.

Only one count was recorded for this clone. The chain has TRBV11-3 and TRBJ1-1, with 7 bases identical to TRBD1. This CDR3 spans 14 amino acids. Germline CDR1 and CDR2: SGHNT and YENEEA. V dropped 5 bases and J dropped 1; count of bases not matched to a gene: 4. The CDR3 loop is CASSSGQANTEAFF. The CDR3 DNA follows: TGTGCCAGCAGCAGCGGACAGGCGAACACTGAAGCTTTCTTT.

The chain carries TRBV14 and TRBJ1-1; D gene uncertain. The germline V gene has CDR1 SGHDN and CDR2 FVKESK. This CDR3 spans 16 amino acids. Trimming stripped 3 bases from V and 3 bases from J, with 17 bases between. CDR3 nucleotides: TGTGCCAGCAGCCACCCACTCCCCGGGGTGCACACTGAAGCTTTCTTT. Translating gives CASSHPLPGVHTEAFF.

The rearrangement uses TRBV29-1 and TRBJ1-2; weak D call: TRBD1 (6 bases). The CDR3 loop spans 12 amino acids. Trimming stripped 3 bases from V and 7 bases from J, with 12 bases between. Germline CDR1 SQVTM, CDR2 ANQGSEA. CDR3: CSVEGQGTGYTF. The CDR3 DNA is TGCAGCGTTGAGGGGCAGGGGACTGGCTACACCTTC.

The chain carries TRBV7-2 and TRBJ1-4; D uncertain. The V end lost 2 bases, the J end lost 8 bases, and 15 bases lay between the germline ends. The CDR3 is 15 amino acids. Germline CDR1 reads SGHTA; CDR2 reads FQGNSA. The CDR3 sequence: CASSLSVQAGEKLFF. DNA for the CDR3: TGTGCCAGCAGCTTATCCGTCCAGGCGGGAGAAAAACTGTTTTTT.

CDR3 residues: CATFDWGGLMNTGELFF. For the CDR3, the DNA is TGTGCCACCTTTGACTGGGGGGGGCTTATGAACACCGGGGAGCTGTTTTTT. V usage is TRBV24-1 and J usage is TRBJ2-2; D is possibly TRBD2 (7 bases). This CDR3 region has 17 residues. V was shortened by 9 bases and J by 1 base, with 20 bases between the two germline ends. CDR1 is KGHDR, CDR2 SFDVKD, per germline.

The chain couples TRBV3-1 (or the pseudogene TRBV3-2) to TRBJ2-3, with 9 positions matching TRBD2. V trimming: 6 bases; J trimming: 2 bases; junction bases outside the gene matches: 6. There are 15 residues in the CDR3. The germline gives CDR1 LGHDT, CDR2 YNNKEL (reference sequence). Here the CDR3 reads CASSPSGVFTDTQYF. The DNA for the CDR3 is TGTGCCAGCAGTCCTAGCGGGGTATTCACAGATACGCAGTATTTT.

The V gene is TRBV19, the J gene TRBJ2-5, with 7 bases fitting TRBD1. J was trimmed by 4 bases and V by 2 bases; bases with no gene match: 4. This CDR3 has 14 amino acids. Germline lookup yields CDR1 LNHDA and CDR2 SQIVND (reference sequence). The DNA for the CDR3 is TGTGCCAGTAGTATACTAGGGGGCGCAGAGACCCAGTACTTC. Protein sequence: CASSILGGAETQYF.

The chain carries TRBV5-6 and TRBJ1-2; D gene unclear. The CDR3 contains 13 residues. Germline V gene sequence: CDR1 SGHDT, CDR2 YYEEEE. Trimming removed 0 bases from V and 8 bases from J, with 11 bases in between. The CDR3: CASSLAAGEGYTF. Here the CDR3 DNA reads TGTGCCAGCAGCTTGGCGGCAGGTGAGGGCTACACCTTC.

J is TRBJ2-3 and V is TRBV28; D gene uncertain. This CDR3 has 14 residues. V was clipped by 6 bases and J by 10 bases, with 20 bases between them. Germline assignment: CDR1 MDHEN and CDR2 SYDVKM. As DNA, the CDR3 is TGTGCCAGCAGCCCTTCTAATGAGGAGAACCCGCAGTATTTT. Its translation: CASSPSNEENPQYF.

The chain recombines TRBV5-6 with TRBJ1-6; TRBD1 might be the D (5 bases). The CDR3 has 14 amino acids. Trimming left V 0 bases short and J 10 bases short, with 11 bases between. Germline V gives CDR1 SGHDT, CDR2 YYEEEE. The CDR3 bases are TGTGCCAGCAGCTTGGTCAGGGCCGTATCACCCCTCCACTTT. This translates into CASSLVRAVSPLHF.

V is TRBV7-3 and J is TRBJ2-7; perhaps TRBD1 as D (6 bases). The CDR3 is 15 residues long. Germline loops: CDR1 SGHTA, CDR2 FQGTGA. V was cut by 0 bases and J by 0 bases, with 9 bases left in between. This CDR3 reads CASSLTRDTSYEQYF. Here the CDR3 DNA reads TGTGCCAGCAGCTTAACGAGGGACACCTCCTACGAGCAGTACTTC.

The chain joins TRBV11-2 to TRBJ1-4; possible D gene TRBD1, 6 bases. There are 18 residues in the CDR3. Germline V lookup: CDR1 SGHAT, CDR2 FQNNGV. Trimming left V 6 bases short and J 4 bases short, with 24 bases between. The CDR3 region is CASSRGYRGAIGNEKLFF. The CDR3 DNA reads as TGTGCCAGCAGTCGCGGTTACCGGGGGGCGATTGGTAATGAAAAACTGTTTTTT.

The chain combines TRBV4-1 with TRBJ1-2, with D uncertain. The length of the CDR3 is 14 residues. Between the trimmed V and J ends, which lost 0 bases and 3 bases, there was a span of 8 bases. Germline lookup yields CDR1 MGHRA and CDR2 YSYEKL. DNA for the CDR3: TGCGCCAGCAGCCAAGATGACACTTACTATGGCTACACCTTC. Protein sequence: CASSQDDTYYGYTF.

The V gene is TRBV7-3, the J gene TRBJ1-2; possible D gene TRBD1, 5 bases. This CDR3 is built from 13 residues. Germline-derived CDR1 and CDR2 are SGHTA and FQGTGA. The V gene lost 2 bases and the J gene lost 6 bases, with 10 bases spanning the gap. The CDR3 nucleotides read TGTGCCAGCAGCTTAGGGGCAGGAAATGGCTACACCTTC. As protein: CASSLGAGNGYTF.

The chain joins TRBV18 to TRBJ1-5; 8 bases align to TRBD1. Germline V gene sequence: CDR1 KGHSH, CDR2 LQKENI. This CDR3 spans 17 amino acids. V lost 2 bases to trimming and J lost 4 bases; unmatched junction nucleotides: 10. The CDR3 loop is CASSPTGTGGSNQPQHF. DNA for the CDR3: TGTGCCAGCTCACCAACCGGGACAGGAGGATCAAATCAGCCCCAGCATTTT.

The chain has TRBV6-2 or TRBV6-3 and TRBJ2-3; maybe TRBD2 (5 bases). Trimming took off 6 bases at V and 2 bases at J, with 9 bases between the two ends. This CDR3 spans 13 amino acids. Germline values: CDR1 MNHEY, CDR2 SVGEGT. The CDR3 sequence is CASSLGVTDTQYF. CDR3 DNA: TGTGCCAGCAGCCTCGGGGTCACAGATACGCAGTATTTT.

The CDR3 coding sequence is TGTGCCAGTAGTATGACCGGACAGGGGTACTATGGCTACACCTTC. Encoded protein: CASSMTGQGYYGYTF. The V gene is TRBV19, the J gene TRBJ1-2; 9 bases match TRBD1. This CDR3 comprises 15 residues. Germline-derived CDR1 and CDR2 are LNHDA and SQIVND (reference sequence). The J segment lost 3 bases and the V segment lost 3 bases, leaving 5 bases of the junction unmatched.

CDR3 DNA: TGTGCCTGGAGTCCGGGACTAGCGCGCGAGCAGTACTTC. Amino acid sequence: CAWSPGLAREQYF. The chain links TRBV30 to TRBJ2-7; 10 bases line up with TRBD2. Germline V gives CDR1 GTSNPN, CDR2 SVGIG (reference sequence). CDR3 length equals 13 residues. J was trimmed by 6 bases and V by 2 bases; bases with no gene match: 4.

This clone was recorded a few times. The chain employs TRBV30 and TRBJ2-7; 7 nucleotides agree with TRBD1. Germline V gene data show CDR1 as GTSNPN and CDR2 as SVGIG (reference sequence). The CDR3 length is 13 residues. With 8 bases clipped from V and 1 base from J, the junction kept 8 bases outside the gene matches. Here the CDR3 reads CALTRQGSYEQYF. CDR3 sequence (DNA): TGTGCCCTAACGAGACAGGGTTCCTACGAGCAGTACTTC. Together with reference TRBV30 and TRBJ2-7, the CDR3 gives the full variable domain: SQTIHQWPATLVQPVGSPLSLECTVEGTSNPNLYWYRQAAGRGLQLLFYSVGIGQISSEVPQNLSASRPQDRQFILSSKKLLLSDSGFYLCALTRQGSYEQYFGPGTRLTVT.

The chain couples TRBV11-3 to TRBJ2-7; TRBD1 matches 7 bases. The germline V gene encodes CDR1 SGHNT and CDR2 YENEEA. With V trimmed by 5 bases and J by 6 bases, 4 bases remained unmatched. This CDR3 contains 12 residues. The CDR3 DNA reads TGTGCCAGCAGCCGACAGGGTGGCGAGCAGTACTTC. It encodes CASSRQGGEQYF.

This clone was picked up one time. This rearrangement joins TRBV29-1 to TRBJ1-2; D unclear. Trimming cost V 0 bases and J 0 bases, with 14 bases left between them. The CDR3 consists of 16 residues. Looked up from germline, CDR1 is SQVTM and CDR2 is ANQGSEA. The CDR3 spells CSVEDPGRGANYGYTF. In DNA, the CDR3 is TGCAGCGTTGAAGATCCCGGCCGGGGAGCTAACTATGGCTACACCTTC. Together with reference TRBV29-1 and TRBJ1-2, the CDR3 gives the full variable domain: SAVISQKPSRDICQRGTSLTIQCQVDSQVTMMFWYRQQPGQSLTLIATANQGSEATYESGFVIDKFPISRPNLTFSTLTVSNMSPEDSSIYLCSVEDPGRGANYGYTFGSGTRLTVV.

The rearrangement links TRBV10-3 to TRBJ2-1; 14 nucleotides agree with TRBD2. The V segment lost 10 bases and the J segment 6 bases; nucleotides outside the gene matches: 2. The CDR3 covers 13 residues. CDR1 ENHRY and CDR2 SYGVKD come from the germline V gene. The CDR3 is CATGTSGSNEQFF. DNA of the CDR3: TGTGCCACGGGGACTAGCGGGAGCAATGAGCAGTTCTTC.

V gene TRBV12-3 or TRBV12-4 combines with J gene TRBJ2-7; D may be TRBD2 (6 bases). Trimming cost V 4 bases and J 3 bases, with 10 bases left between them. CDR3 size: 13 residues. The CDR3 coding sequence is TGTGCCAGCAGTTCTAACGGGGGCTACGAGCAGTACTTC. It codes for CASSSNGGYEQYF.

This chain uses TRBV23-1 with TRBJ1-5; 8 bases align to TRBD1. TRBV23-1 counts as an open reading frame of uncertain function. The CDR3 is made up of 21 amino acids. Trimming removed 5 bases from V and 4 bases from J; junction bases left unmatched: 25. Here the CDR3 reads CASSYPRTGKSRVESNQPQHF. The CDR3 nucleotides read TGCGCCAGCAGTTATCCCAGGACAGGGAAGTCAAGAGTAGAATCGAATCAGCCCCAGCATTTT.

The chain is built from TRBV28 and TRBJ1-2, with 10 positions matching TRBD1. After removal of 2 bases from V and 0 bases from J, the junction contained 6 bases not matched to a gene. The germline V gene encodes CDR1 MDHEN and CDR2 SYDVKM. This CDR3 contains 17 residues. The CDR3 nucleotides read TGTGCCAGCAGTTTAGGGACAGGGGCCTTTGCTAACTATGGCTACACCTTC. It translates to CASSLGTGAFANYGYTF.